These 12 T cell receptor beta chains share one sample of origin, sequenced in a study of spatial heterogeneity in lung cancer. Overall study results and limits: In tumors, expanded intratumoral alpha and beta TCR counts tracked mutation counts.

Time point denoted: sample taken at primary tumor resection. TCRdb independently ran MiXCR on the 5' RACE reads; one entry per CDR3 protein. The profile covers 18,000 or so distinct CDR3 sequences, with 5.7% appearing a single time and approximately 10% taken by the ten largest. Their target antigens are unknown. The starting material was lung tumor tissue, obtained at surgery. The receptors stem from a female donor with early-stage non-small cell lung cancer.

This clonotype occurred a few times. This rearrangement joins TRBV20-1 to TRBJ2-1; 8 bases fit TRBD2. V was pared by 1 base and J by 1 base, with 6 bases of the junction left unmatched. CDR3 length: 16 residues. Germline loops: CDR1 DFQATT, CDR2 SNEGSKA (reference sequence). The CDR3 bases are TGCAGTGCTAGAGTTGGCGGGGGGAAATCCTACAATGAGCAGTTCTTC. This codes for CSARVGGGKSYNEQFF.

In this sample, this clonotype turned up many times. CDR3 DNA: TGTGCCAGCAGGGGTAAGAACGAGCAGTACTTC. Protein sequence: CASRGKNEQYF. The V call is TRBV6-6, the J call TRBJ2-7; unclear D gene. V gave up 6 bases and J gave up 5 bases, with 8 bases separating them. CDR3 length equals 11 residues. CDR1 MNHNY and CDR2 SVGAGI come from the germline V gene (reference sequence).

This rearrangement joins TRBV3-1 to TRBJ2-1, with TRBD1 matching over 9 bases. Looked up from germline, CDR1 is LGHDT and CDR2 is YNNKEL (reference sequence). V gave up 4 bases and J gave up 9 bases; unmatched junction bases: 13. The length of the CDR3 is 16 residues. In DNA form, the CDR3 reads TGTGCCAGCAGCCCGCACCCGGGACAGGGTGACGTTGAGCAGTTCTTC. Translated, it gives CASSPHPGQGDVEQFF.

This clonotype has a handful of counts. The J gene is TRBJ1-1, the V gene TRBV5-1; 7 nucleotides match TRBD1. The CDR3 length is 15 residues. Unmatched junction bases numbered 8, after V lost 5 bases and J lost 1 base. Per the germline V gene, CDR1 is SGHRS and CDR2 is YFSETQ. The CDR3 DNA reads TGCGCCAGCAGATTTCAGGACAGGCGGAACACTGAAGCTTTCTTT. It is translated as CASRFQDRRNTEAFF.

This clonotype was observed at least ten times. This rearrangement joins TRBV4-2 to TRBJ2-1; possibly TRBD2 for D (6 bases). V was clipped by 6 bases and J by 0 bases, with 12 bases between them. Germline assignment: CDR1 LGHNA and CDR2 YNFKEQ. This CDR3 has 15 residues. The DNA for the CDR3 is TGTGCCAGCAGAGGCGCGGGGATCTCCTACAATGAGCAGTTCTTC. Translated: CASRGAGISYNEQFF.

This clonotype was counted many times. The V call is TRBV7-2, the J call TRBJ1-2; D may be TRBD1 (6 bases). In germline, CDR1 is SGHTA, CDR2 FQGNSA. Trimming cost V 5 bases and J 4 bases, with 11 bases left between them. This CDR3 has 13 amino acids. Here the CDR3 reads CASSATGIYGYTF. CDR3 DNA: TGTGCCAGCAGCGCTACAGGGATCTATGGCTACACCTTC.

This chain links TRBV19 with TRBJ2-2; unclear D gene. The CDR3 length is 14 residues. V lost 4 bases to trimming and J lost 2 bases, with 8 bases between them. From germline, CDR1 is LNHDA and CDR2 SQIVND (reference sequence). The CDR3 DNA reads TGTGCCAGTAGTACAAAAACCAACACCGGGGAGCTGTTTTTT. It codes for CASSTKTNTGELFF.

This clonotype showed up just a few times. The rearrangement joins TRBV7-9 to TRBJ2-5, with D perhaps matching TRBD1 or TRBD2 (6 bases each). Deletions cut 5 bases from V and 1 base from J, with 11 bases between. Germline values: CDR1 SEHNR, CDR2 FQNEAQ (reference sequence). CDR3 length equals 14 residues. The CDR3 DNA reads as TGTGCCAGCAGCACTGGGGGGCCCCAAGAGACCCAGTACTTC. This encodes CASSTGGPQETQYF. Combining the CDR3 with reference TRBV7-9 and TRBJ2-5 gives the whole variable domain DTGVSQNPRHKITKRGQNVTFRCDPISEHNRLYWYRQTLGQGPEFLTYFQNEAQLEKSRLLSDRFSAERPKGSFSTLEIQRTEQGDSAMYLCASSTGGPQETQYFGPGTRLLVL.

This clonotype was counted many times. This chain links TRBV28 with TRBJ1-5, with TRBD1 identical over 9 bases. The ends lost 6 bases at V and 3 bases at J; junction bases unmatched: 6. This CDR3 spans 15 amino acids. CDR1 is MDHEN and CDR2 is SYDVKM in the germline V gene. CDR3 nucleotides: TGTGCCAGCAGAACAGGGGGCTCAAACAATCAGCCCCAGCATTTT. Its protein is CASRTGGSNNQPQHF.

This clonotype was seen at least ten times. CDR3 in DNA: TGCAGCGGGGGGGGACTAGCGGGAGTAGCCCAAGAGACCCAGTACTTC. Amino acid sequence: CSGGGLAGVAQETQYF. The chain carries TRBV29-1 and TRBJ2-5, with 14 bases lining up with TRBD2. Germline CDR1 and CDR2: SQVTM and ANQGSEA. V dropped 7 bases and J dropped 1; count of bases not matched to a gene: 8. The CDR3 is 16 amino acids.

With respect to this clonotype: This clone may be a read error of a much larger clone one base away. The CDR3 sequence: CVSKTRISGANVLTF. DNA of the CDR3: TGTGTCAGTAAGACACGAATCTCTGGGGCCAACGTCCTGACTTTC. The V gene is TRBV19, the J gene TRBJ2-6; D is undetermined. This CDR3 is built from 15 residues. The V gene's germline CDR1 is LNHDA and CDR2 SQIVND (reference sequence).

This clonotype was counted ten times or more. The gene calls are TRBV28 and TRBJ1-1; TRBD1 might be the D (6 bases). The CDR3 is 15 residues long. Germline V gene sequence: CDR1 MDHEN, CDR2 SYDVKM. V gave up 5 bases and J gave up 11 bases, with 24 bases separating them. The CDR3 here is CASSPGGQGGKSAFF. The DNA for the CDR3 is TGTGCCAGCAGTCCCGGGGGGCAGGGTGGTAAGTCGGCTTTCTTT.